This T cell receptor (beta chain) was recorded in a study of T cells expressing NK-cell markers. Findings and caveats of the study: Five or six of the donors carried dominant NKG2C+ clonotypes that took up about 1.0-7.5% of their CD8+ T cells.

To note about this clonotype: Antigen: not known.

TCR beta cDNA was generated via 5'RACE template switching incorporating UMIs. TCRdb reprocessed the 5' RACE reads, with one entry per CDR3 protein and no DNA. The sample totals around 790 distinct CDR3 sequences. This CDR3 has 16 amino acids. The germline gives CDR1 LNHDA, CDR2 SQIVND (reference sequence). What was sequenced was blood T cells: a sorted CD56 or NKG2C T cell subset, CD4+ or CD8+ T cells, or bulk PBMC T cells (not recorded which). This receptor was obtained from a man between 18 and 69 years old in good health. This rearrangement joins TRBV19 to TRBJ1-5; TCRdb returns TRBD1, unconfirmable since there is no DNA. The CDR3 reads CASSPRTGGVNQPQHF.